This passage covers 3 T cell receptor beta chains from one sample sequenced in a study of T cells in localized non-small cell lung cancer. Profiling relied on immunoSEQ multiplex PCR, and the TCRdb table lists in-frame clones only, not all of them. The sample lists over a thousand clones, 22% occurring once. The source material was normal lung tissue next to the tumor, sampled before any cancer treatment. These receptor sequences come from a male donor older than 55 with stage III squamous cell lung carcinoma.

This clone has a handful of counts. V and J are TRBV15 and TRBJ1-4; TRBD1 is a possible D gene (5 bases). The CDR3 has 14 amino acids. The germline V gene has CDR1 LNHNV and CDR2 YYDKDF (reference sequence). V was trimmed by 3 bases and J by 8 bases, leaving 13 bases between them. CDR3 in DNA: TGTGCCACCAGCAGGGGGACGGAGGGGGAAAAACTGTTTTTT. Its translation is CATSRGTEGEKLFF.

The J gene is TRBJ2-1, the V gene TRBV19; TRBD1 aligns across 10 bases. With V trimmed by 7 bases and J by 2 bases, 2 bases remained unmatched. Germline-derived CDR1 and CDR2 are LNHDA and SQIVND (reference sequence). The CDR3 runs to 14 residues. CDR3 region: CASKTGGAYNEQFF. In DNA form, the CDR3 reads TGTGCCAGTAAGACAGGGGGCGCCTACAATGAGCAGTTCTTC.

This clone was seen a handful of times. The chain couples TRBV19 to TRBJ2-1, with 11 bases lining up with TRBD2. V trimming: 3 bases; J trimming: 12 bases; junction bases outside the gene matches: 10. Germline V lookup: CDR1 LNHDA, CDR2 SQIVND (reference sequence). The CDR3 is 15 residues long. This chain's CDR3 is CASSIGTSGLLGQFF. For the CDR3, the DNA is TGTGCCAGTAGTATCGGGACTAGCGGACTCCTTGGGCAGTTCTTC.